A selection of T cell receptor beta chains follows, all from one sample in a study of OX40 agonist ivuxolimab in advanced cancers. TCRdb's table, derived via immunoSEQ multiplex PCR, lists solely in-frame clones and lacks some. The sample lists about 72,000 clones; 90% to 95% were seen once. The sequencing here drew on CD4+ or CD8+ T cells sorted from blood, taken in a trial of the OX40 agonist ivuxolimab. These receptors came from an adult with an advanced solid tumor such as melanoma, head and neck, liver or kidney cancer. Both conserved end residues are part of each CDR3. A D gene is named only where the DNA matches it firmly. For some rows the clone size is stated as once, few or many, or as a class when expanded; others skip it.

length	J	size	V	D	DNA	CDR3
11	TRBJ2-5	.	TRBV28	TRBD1	TGTGCCAGTTGGACAGGGGAGACCCAGTACTTC	CASWTGETQYF
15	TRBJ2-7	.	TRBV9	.	TGTGCCAGCAGCGTAGCGCAAGGGCGAGGGGACGAGCAGTACTTC	CASSVAQGRGDEQYF
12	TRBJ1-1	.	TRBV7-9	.	TGTGCCAGCAGCTTATACGCCACTGAAGCTTTCTTT	CASSLYATEAFF
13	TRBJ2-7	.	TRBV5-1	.	TGCGCCAGCAGCTTGGGGTCCACCTACGAGCAGTACTTC	CASSLGSTYEQYF
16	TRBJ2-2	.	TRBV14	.	TGTGCCAGCAGCCTATCCAGAGGTAGCGATGCCGGGGAGCTGTTTTTT	CASSLSRGSDAGELFF
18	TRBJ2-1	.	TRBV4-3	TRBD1	TGCGCCAGCAGCTCCCTGATCCGGGACAGTAGCTCCTACAATGAGCAGTTCTTC	CASSSLIRDSSSYNEQFF
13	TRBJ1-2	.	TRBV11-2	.	TGTGCCAGCAGCTTAGTAGGGGATCGTGGCTACACCTTC	CASSLVGDRGYTF
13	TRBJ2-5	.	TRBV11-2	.	TGTGCCAGCAGCACGTCCGGGAGTGAGACCCAGTACTTC	CASSTSGSETQYF
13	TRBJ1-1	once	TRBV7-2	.	TGTGCCAGCAGCTCCCAAAAGAACACTGAAGCTTTCTTT	CASSSQKNTEAFF
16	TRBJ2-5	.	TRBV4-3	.	TGCGCCAGCAGCCAAGTAGGATCCGGGGTCGGGGGGACCCAGTACTTC	CASSQVGSGVGGTQYF
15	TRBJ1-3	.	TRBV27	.	TGTGCCAGCAGTTCGTCGACAGTTTCTGGAAACACCATATATTTT	CASSSSTVSGNTIYF
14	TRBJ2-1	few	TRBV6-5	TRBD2	TGTGCCAGCAGTCAATTCGCGGGAGTCGATGAGCAGTTCTTC	CASSQFAGVDEQFF
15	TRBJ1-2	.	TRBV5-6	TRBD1	TGTGCCAGCAGCTTACCGGGACAGACCATTTATGGCTACACCTTC	CASSLPGQTIYGYTF
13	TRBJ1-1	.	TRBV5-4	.	TGTGCCAGCAGCTTGAAGGGGAACACTGAAGCTTTCTTT	CASSLKGNTEAFF
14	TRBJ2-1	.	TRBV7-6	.	TGTGCCAGCAGCTTAGGGAGCTCCTACAATGAGCAGTTCTTC	CASSLGSSYNEQFF
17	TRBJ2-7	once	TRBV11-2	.	TGTGCCAGCAGCTTAGGGGGGAGTGGGGTCTCGGACTACGAGCAGTACTTC	CASSLGGSGVSDYEQYF
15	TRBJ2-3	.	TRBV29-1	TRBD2	TGCAGCGTTGAGGAGCGGGGGGGCGGCACAGATACGCAGTATTTT	CSVEERGGGTDTQYF
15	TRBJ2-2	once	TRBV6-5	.	TGTGCCAGCAGTCCCGACAGGCCTTCCACCGGGGAGCTGTTTTTT	CASSPDRPSTGELFF
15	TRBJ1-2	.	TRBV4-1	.	TGCGCCAGCAGCCAACAAAGCGGGGGTACCTATGGCTACACCTTC	CASSQQSGGTYGYTF
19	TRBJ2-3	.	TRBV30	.	TGTGCCTGGAGTTCCTGGGACGGCAGGAGGTCCCAAGGTGGAGATACGCAGTATTTT	CAWSSWDGRRSQGGDTQYF
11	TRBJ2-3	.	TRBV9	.	TGTGCCAGCAGCGTAGGGGCAGACAAGTATTTT	CASSVGADKYF
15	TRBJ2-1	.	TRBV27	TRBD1	TGTGCCAGCAGTGGGACAGGGGTATCCTACAATGAGCAGTTCTTC	CASSGTGVSYNEQFF
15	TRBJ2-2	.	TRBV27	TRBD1	TGTGCCAGCAGTTTAATGGCAGGGGGCACCGGGGAGCTGTTTTTT	CASSLMAGGTGELFF
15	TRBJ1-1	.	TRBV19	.	TGTGCCAGTAGTATCCTTCCCTGGGGGAACACTGAAGCTTTCTTT	CASSILPWGNTEAFF
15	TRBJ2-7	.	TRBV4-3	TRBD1	TGCGCCAGCAGCCAGCAACAGGGGGAGGCCTACGAGCAGTACTTC	CASSQQQGEAYEQYF
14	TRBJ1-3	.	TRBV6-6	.	TGTGCCAGCAGACTTGGGACTGATGGAAACACCATATATTTT	CASRLGTDGNTIYF
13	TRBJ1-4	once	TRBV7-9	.	TGTGCCAGCAGCCCAATCGTGGGGCGAAAACTGTTTTTT	CASSPIVGRKLFF
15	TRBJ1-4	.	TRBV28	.	TGTGCCAGCAGTTTAGTGATAGGGGCTGATGAAAAACTGTTTTTT	CASSLVIGADEKLFF
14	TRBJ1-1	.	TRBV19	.	TGTGCCAGTAGTCCCGGGACGCCGAACACTGAAGCTTTCTTT	CASSPGTPNTEAFF
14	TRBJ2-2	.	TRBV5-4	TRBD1	TGTGCCAGCAGCGTACCACAGGGGGCCGGGGAGCTGTTTTTT	CASSVPQGAGELFF
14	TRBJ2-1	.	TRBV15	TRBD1	TGTGCCACTAACCGGGACAGAAATTACAATGAGCAGTTCTTC	CATNRDRNYNEQFF
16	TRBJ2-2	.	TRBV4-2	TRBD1	TGTGCCAGCAGCCAAGACGGGACAGCTAGCACCGGGGAGCTGTTTTTT	CASSQDGTASTGELFF
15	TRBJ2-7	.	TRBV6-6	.	TGTGCCAGCAGCGCCCATAGGACAGTTTTCTACGAGCAGTACTTC	CASSAHRTVFYEQYF
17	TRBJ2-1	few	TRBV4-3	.	TGCGCCAGCAGCCAAGATCTGGGAAAGGGCTGGGGAGATGAGCAGTTCTTC	CASSQDLGKGWGDEQFF
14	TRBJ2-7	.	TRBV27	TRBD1	TGTGCCAGCAGTCCCGGGGACAGCTCCTACGAGCAGTACTTC	CASSPGDSSYEQYF
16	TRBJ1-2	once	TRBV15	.	TGTGCCACCAGCAGAGATCAGGGACACTCAGTCTATGGCTACACCTTC	CATSRDQGHSVYGYTF
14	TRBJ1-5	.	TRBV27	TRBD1	TGTGCCAGCAGACTGACAGGGAAAAATCAGCCCCAGCATTTT	CASRLTGKNQPQHF
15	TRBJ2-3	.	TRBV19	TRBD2	TGTGCCAGTAGTATCTCCCGGACTAGCGCAGATACGCAGTATTTT	CASSISRTSADTQYF
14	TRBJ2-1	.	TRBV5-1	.	TGCGCCAGCAGCCCAGACTGGGACTACAATGAGCAGTTCTTC	CASSPDWDYNEQFF
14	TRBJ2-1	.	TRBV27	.	TGTGCCAGCAGTGAATCGGAAGAGTTAAATGAGCAGTTCTTC	CASSESEELNEQFF
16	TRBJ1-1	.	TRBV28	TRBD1	TGTGCCAGCAGTTTATTTGGGACAGGGGTGAACACTGAAGCTTTCTTT	CASSLFGTGVNTEAFF
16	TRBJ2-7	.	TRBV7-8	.	TGTGCCAGCAGCTCCGGGGGGGGACAGGCCCCCCTCGAGCAGTACTTC	CASSSGGGQAPLEQYF
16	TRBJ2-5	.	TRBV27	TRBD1	TGTGCCAGCAGTTCTAGGGGGCCTGAAAGGCAAGAGACCCAGTACTTC	CASSSRGPERQETQYF
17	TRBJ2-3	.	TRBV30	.	TGTGCCTGGAGTTTCCAACCGGTGGTGGTGGGCACAGATACGCAGTATTTT	CAWSFQPVVVGTDTQYF
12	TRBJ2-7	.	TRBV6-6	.	TGTGCCACCGGTGGGTTGCGTTACGAGCAGTACTTC	CATGGLRYEQYF
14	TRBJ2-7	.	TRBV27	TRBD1	TGTGCCAGCAGCTCGACAGGGAAAGCCTACGAGCAGTACTTC	CASSSTGKAYEQYF
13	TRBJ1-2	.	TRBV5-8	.	TGTGCCAGCAGCTTCGGATCTAACTATGGCTACACCTTC	CASSFGSNYGYTF
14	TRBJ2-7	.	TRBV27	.	TGTGCCAGCAGTTTCCGGGACGGAGCCTACGAGCAGTACTTC	CASSFRDGAYEQYF
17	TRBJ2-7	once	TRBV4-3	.	TGCGCCAGCAGCCAAGATATCGGGGTTAAGTACTCCTACGAGCAGTACTTC	CASSQDIGVKYSYEQYF
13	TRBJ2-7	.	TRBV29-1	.	TGCAGCGTTGAAGAGACAGCCAGATACGAGCAGTACTTC	CSVEETARYEQYF
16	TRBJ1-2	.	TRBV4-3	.	TGCGCCAGCAGCCAAGATCCAGTACAGAAGAACTATGGCTACACCTTC	CASSQDPVQKNYGYTF